The clone carrying this T cell receptor (beta chain) was counted between two and nine times. The antigen remains undetermined. CDR3 length: 14 amino acids. V was clipped by 6 bases and J by 0 bases, with 12 bases between them. Germline CDR1 and CDR2: SQVTM and ANQGSEA. In the PCR, 60 Vbeta and 13 Jbeta primers were used. Libraries were prepared by immunoSEQ multiplex PCR; TCRdb keeps only in-frame clonotypes and omits some of them. The data hold about 120,000 clones, with over 8.5% observed a single time. This entry belongs to a study of cytomegalovirus exposure and HLA in healthy donors. Study background: Early on, a data release was issued that held approximately 78 million unique TCRs from HLA-typed donors. Overall study findings and caveats: Upon later analysis, HLA-associated TCR beta chains proved more clonally expanded than other, equally common chains.

The sample consisted of PBMCs. The sequence was collected from a middle-aged woman in good health and CMV-seropositive. The gene calls are TRBV29-1 and TRBJ2-4, with D perhaps TRBD1 (7 bases). The CDR3 is CSVRDRRAKNIQYF. The CDR3 DNA follows: TGCAGCGTGCGGGACAGACGAGCCAAAAACATTCAGTACTTC.